This paragraph covers one T cell receptor beta chain sequence. What it binds is unknown. This specimen comes from a study of cytomegalovirus exposure and HLA in healthy donors. Only in-frame clones appear in the TCRdb table, and some are missing; sequencing was by immunoSEQ multiplex PCR. Of roughly 60,000 clones in the sample, 92% were seen once. The CDR3 has 16 amino acids. In germline, CDR1 is SGHTA, CDR2 FQGTGA. The V segment lost 5 bases and the J segment 1 base; nucleotides outside the gene matches: 5. Findings and caveats of the study: Accounts indicate the classifier identified cytomegalovirus status with strong specificity and sensitivity.

The chain carries TRBV7-3 and TRBJ2-1; 10 bases fit TRBD2. The receptor's source is a woman in her late teens or twenties in good health and CMV-seronegative. The sample was PBMCs. This chain's CDR3 is CASSTLAGASYNEQFF. Here the CDR3 DNA reads TGTGCCAGCAGCACGCTAGCGGGAGCATCCTACAATGAGCAGTTCTTC.